This T cell receptor beta chain was observed in a study of cytomegalovirus exposure and HLA in healthy donors. Study-level points and caveats: Later, an analysis showed that TCR beta chains associated with HLA were more clonally expanded than others that were equally common.

About this clone itself: The antigen remains unidentified.

The study ran its PCR with 60 Vbeta and 13 Jbeta primers. Repertoires were generated with immunoSEQ multiplex PCR, while TCRdb's copy carries only in-frame clones and drops some. Among 35,000 to 45,000 clones listed, about two thirds were seen once. The sequence was obtained from a man aged 60-69 years in good health and CMV-seropositive. The specimen sequenced was PBMCs.

Written as DNA, the CDR3 is TGCAGCTCCGGAGGTGCCACAGATACGCAGTATTTT. This translates into CSSGGATDTQYF. V is TRBV29-1 and J is TRBJ2-3; the D gene is possibly TRBD2 (5 bases). The V gene's germline CDR1 is SQVTM and CDR2 ANQGSEA. The CDR3 has 12 residues. V dropped 8 bases and J dropped 2 bases, with 11 bases sitting between them.